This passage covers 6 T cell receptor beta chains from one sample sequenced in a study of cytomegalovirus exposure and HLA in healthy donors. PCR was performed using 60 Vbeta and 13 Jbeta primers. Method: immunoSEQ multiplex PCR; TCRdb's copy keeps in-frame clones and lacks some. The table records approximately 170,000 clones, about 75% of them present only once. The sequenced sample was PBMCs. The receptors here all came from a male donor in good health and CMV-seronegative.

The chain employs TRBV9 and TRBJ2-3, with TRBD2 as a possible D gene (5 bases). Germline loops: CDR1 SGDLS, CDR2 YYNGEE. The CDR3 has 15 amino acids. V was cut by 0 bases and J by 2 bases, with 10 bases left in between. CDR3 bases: TGTGCCAGCAGCGTAGGGAATAGCGTCACAGATACGCAGTATTTT. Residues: CASSVGNSVTDTQYF. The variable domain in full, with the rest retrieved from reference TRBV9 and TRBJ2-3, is DSGVTQTPKHLITATGQRVTLRCSPRSGDLSVYWYQQSLDQGLQFLIQYYNGEERAKGNILERFSAQQFPDLHSELNLSSLELGDSALYFCASSVGNSVTDTQYFGPGTRLTVL.

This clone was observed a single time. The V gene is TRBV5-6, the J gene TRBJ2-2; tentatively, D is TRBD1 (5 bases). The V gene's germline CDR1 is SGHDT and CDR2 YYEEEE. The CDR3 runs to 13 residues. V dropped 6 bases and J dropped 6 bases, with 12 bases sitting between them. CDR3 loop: CASIGLGAGELFF. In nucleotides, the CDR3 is TGTGCCAGCATCGGATTAGGGGCCGGGGAGCTGTTTTTT.

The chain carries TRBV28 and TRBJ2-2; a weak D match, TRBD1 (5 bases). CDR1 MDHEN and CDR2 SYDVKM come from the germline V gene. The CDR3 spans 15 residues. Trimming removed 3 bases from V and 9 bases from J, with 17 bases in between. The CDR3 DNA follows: TGTGCCAGCAGTTTCGGTGGGGCGGTTACTAGGGAGCTGTTTTTT. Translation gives CASSFGGAVTRELFF.

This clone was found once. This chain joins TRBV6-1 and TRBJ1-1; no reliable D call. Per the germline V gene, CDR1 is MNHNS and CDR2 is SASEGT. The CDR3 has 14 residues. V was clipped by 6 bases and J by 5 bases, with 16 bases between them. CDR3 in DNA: TGTGCCAGCAGCGCGCGGGCAGAAGGGACTGAAGCTTTCTTT. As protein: CASSARAEGTEAFF.

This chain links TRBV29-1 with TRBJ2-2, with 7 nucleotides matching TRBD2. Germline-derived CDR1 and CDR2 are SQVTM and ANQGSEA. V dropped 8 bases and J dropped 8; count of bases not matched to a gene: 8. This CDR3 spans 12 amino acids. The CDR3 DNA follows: TGCAGCTGTCGGCTAGCGGTGGGGGAGCTGTTTTTT. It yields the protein CSCRLAVGELFF.

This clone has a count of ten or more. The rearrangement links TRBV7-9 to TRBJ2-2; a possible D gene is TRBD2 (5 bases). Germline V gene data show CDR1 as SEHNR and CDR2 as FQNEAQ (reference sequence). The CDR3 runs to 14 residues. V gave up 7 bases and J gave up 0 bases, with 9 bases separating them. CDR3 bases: TGTGCCAGCACCGCGGGCGCGAACACCGGGGAGCTGTTTTTT. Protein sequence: CASTAGANTGELFF.